This is a list of T cell receptor beta chains from one sample in a study of blood T cell repertoires in COVID-19. The protocol was immunoSEQ multiplex PCR, while the TCRdb copy is restricted to in-frame clones and leaves out a portion. The table records some 200,000 clones, approximately 92% of them present only once. Source material: PBMCs or T cells enriched from blood (not recorded which). These receptors came from a woman younger than 30 in a cohort exposed to, infected with or recovered from COVID-19 (not recorded which). CDR3s leave out the opening cysteine and the closing phenylalanine or tryptophan. Size values are once, few and many counts, or a class for expanded clones, and some rows have none.

v_call	j_call	clone_size	cdr3_aa
TRBV7-3	TRBJ2-5	-	ASSLTGLAGDQETQY
TRBV19	TRBJ2-2	-	ASSPQGWSTGELF
TRBV11-3	TRBJ2-1	once	ASSSGLNEQF
TRBV6-2/TRBV6-3	TRBJ1-5	-	ASSYPLVGTGIYQH
TRBV6-5	TRBJ2-1	-	ASSYSGVTDRGQF
TRBV4-2	TRBJ2-1	-	ASSQEKVARDNEQF
TRBV9	TRBJ1-2	-	ASSALGAGGARGYT
TRBV7-3	TRBJ2-5	-	ASSRAGAETQY
TRBV5-1	TRBJ2-7	-	ASSLTSGGAYEQY
TRBV25-1	TRBJ2-1	-	ASSESTSGRRSNEQF
TRBV6-1	TRBJ2-1	-	ASSEASGGHNEQF
TRBV6-5	TRBJ1-2	-	ASSTGTGDGYT
TRBV3-1/TRBV3-2	TRBJ1-4	-	ASSLLQGWGEINEKLF
TRBV5-6	TRBJ2-3	few	ASRPGLGGDTQY
TRBV6-5	TRBJ1-1	-	ASSYSSPGGRGAF
TRBV20-1	TRBJ2-1	once	SASGGTRGSAYNEQF
TRBV7-2	TRBJ1-1	-	ASSWYREYTEAF
TRBV14	TRBJ2-3	-	ASSPLSGADTQY
TRBV15	TRBJ2-5	-	ATSETSREETQY
TRBV5-5	TRBJ2-7	-	ASSARTSGGSTYEQY
TRBV15	TRBJ2-3	-	ATSRDTTTSTDTQY
TRBV7-3	TRBJ2-1	-	ASSKDGGVYNEQF
TRBV11-2	TRBJ2-7	-	ASSLGYGRGNEQY
TRBV27	TRBJ2-7	-	ASSSAYEQY
TRBV5-6	TRBJ1-2	-	ASSFPRVWDGYT
TRBV5-4	TRBJ1-4	-	ASSLDREGTTNEKLF
TRBV9	TRBJ1-1	-	ASSPHRGGARTEAF
TRBV2	TRBJ2-1	-	ASRILAGGRNEQF
TRBV7-3	TRBJ2-3	once	ASARGGGPGSDTQY
TRBV7-3	TRBJ1-2	-	ASSPTGGAGADGYT